This TCR beta chain stems from a study of T-cell reconstitution after alpha-beta-depleted transplantation in children. This clonotype occurred a few times. Its cognate antigen is unknown. Deletions cut 5 bases from V and 8 bases from J, with 25 bases between. CDR1 is LGHDT and CDR2 is YNNKEL in the germline V gene (reference sequence). The CDR3 has 17 residues. Study-wide points: T cells produced anew were the main source of T-cell counts and diversity one year after transplant. Reportedly, only several hundred clones from non-depleted graft cells drove alpha-beta T-cell counts at about two months.

Molecular barcoding with unique molecular identifiers was used for the TCRbeta library. TCRdb called the PCR reads again in MiXCR, with one record for every CDR3 protein. The sample yields tens of thousands of distinct CDR3 sequences, about 6.2% seen once. The sample was PBMCs, mostly from graft donor cells, taken 180 days after TCRalphabeta/CD19-depleted stem cell transplant. The source of this sequence is a male patient between 5 and 17 years old who had a stem cell transplant for acute myeloid leukemia, so the T cells may come from the graft donor. The chain links TRBV3-1 to TRBJ2-1; D possibly corresponds to TRBD2 (5 bases). Here the CDR3 reads CASSNQYWLPLEDEQFF. In nucleotides, the CDR3 is TGTGCCAGCAGCAACCAGTACTGGCTACCCCTGGAGGATGAGCAGTTCTTC.